This T cell receptor (beta chain) originates from a study of regulatory T cells in long-lasting Graves disease. Time point noted: newly diagnosed GD, antithyroid drugs for less than 3 months. Following extraction of RNA from PBMCs, that RNA was used to make the TCR library. According to the study, TCR beta libraries were built with iRepertoire HTBI primers and CDR3-region Arm-PCR. TCRdb ran MiXCR on the multiplex PCR reads and lists one entry per CDR3 protein. The data show hundreds of thousands of distinct CDR3 sequences, about 15% seen once. CDR3 length: 12 amino acids. Trimming removed 3 bases at V and 5 bases at J, with 10 bases between. Per the germline V gene, CDR1 is DFQATT and CDR2 is SNEGSKA (reference sequence). These sequences were also reported in another study, on T cells in Graves' hyperthyroidism and ophthalmopathy.

This clonotype originated in a young man with Graves disease. Sequenced material: peripheral blood mononuclear cells (PBMCs), taken at new diagnosis, from a patient treated with antithyroid drugs. This chain joins TRBV20-1 and TRBJ2-5; D unresolved. The CDR3 nucleotides read TGCAGTGCTAGTTCCAGAGAGGAGACCCAGTACTTC. It encodes CSASSREETQYF.